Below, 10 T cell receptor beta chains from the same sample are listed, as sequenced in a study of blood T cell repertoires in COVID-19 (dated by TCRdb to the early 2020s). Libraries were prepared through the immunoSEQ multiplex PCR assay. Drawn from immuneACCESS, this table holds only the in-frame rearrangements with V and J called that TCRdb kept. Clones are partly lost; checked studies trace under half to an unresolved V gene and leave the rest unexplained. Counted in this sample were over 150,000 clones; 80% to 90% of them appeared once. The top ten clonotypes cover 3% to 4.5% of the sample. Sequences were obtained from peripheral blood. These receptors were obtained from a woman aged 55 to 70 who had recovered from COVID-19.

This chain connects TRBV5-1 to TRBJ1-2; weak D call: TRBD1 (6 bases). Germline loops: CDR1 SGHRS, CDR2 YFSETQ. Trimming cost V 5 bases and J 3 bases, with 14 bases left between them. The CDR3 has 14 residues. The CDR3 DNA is TGCGCCAGCAGTCCCAGGGGCCCGGACTATGGCTACACCTTC. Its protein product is CASSPRGPDYGYTF.

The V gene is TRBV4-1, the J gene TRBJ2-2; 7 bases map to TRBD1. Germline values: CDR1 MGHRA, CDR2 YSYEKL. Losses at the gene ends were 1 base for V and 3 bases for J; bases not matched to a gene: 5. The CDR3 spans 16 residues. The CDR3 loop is CASSQVDRAYTGELFF. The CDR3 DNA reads TGCGCCAGCAGCCAAGTAGACAGGGCGTACACCGGGGAGCTGTTTTTT.

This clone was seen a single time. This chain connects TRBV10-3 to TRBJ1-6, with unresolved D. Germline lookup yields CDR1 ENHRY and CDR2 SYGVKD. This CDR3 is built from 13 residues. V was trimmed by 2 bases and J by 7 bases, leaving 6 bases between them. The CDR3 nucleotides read TGTGCCATCAGTGAGACAGTAAATTCACCCCTCCACTTT. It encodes CAISETVNSPLHF.

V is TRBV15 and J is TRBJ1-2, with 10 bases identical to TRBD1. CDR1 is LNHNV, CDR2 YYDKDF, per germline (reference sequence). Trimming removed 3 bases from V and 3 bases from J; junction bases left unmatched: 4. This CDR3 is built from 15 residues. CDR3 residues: CATSSRDRGDYGYTF. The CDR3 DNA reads TGTGCCACCAGCAGCCGGGACAGGGGTGACTATGGCTACACCTTC.

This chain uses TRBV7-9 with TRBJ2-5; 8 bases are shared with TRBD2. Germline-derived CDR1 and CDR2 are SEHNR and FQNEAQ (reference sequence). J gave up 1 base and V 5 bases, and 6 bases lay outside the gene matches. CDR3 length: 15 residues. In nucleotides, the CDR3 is TGTGCCAGCAGCCCATTAGCGGGGAGCCAAGAGACCCAGTACTTC. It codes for CASSPLAGSQETQYF.

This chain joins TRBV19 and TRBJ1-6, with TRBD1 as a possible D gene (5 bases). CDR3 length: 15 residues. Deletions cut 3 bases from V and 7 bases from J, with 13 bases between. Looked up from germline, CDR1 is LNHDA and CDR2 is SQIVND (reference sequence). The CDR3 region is CASSIVWTTNSPLHF. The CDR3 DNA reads TGTGCCAGTAGTATTGTTTGGACAACCAATTCACCCCTCCACTTT.

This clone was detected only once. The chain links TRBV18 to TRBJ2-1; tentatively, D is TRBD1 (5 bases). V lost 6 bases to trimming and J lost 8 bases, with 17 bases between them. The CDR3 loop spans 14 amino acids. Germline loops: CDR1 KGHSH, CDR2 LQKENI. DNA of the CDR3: TGTGCCAGCTCCCCCGGGCAGGGTGGTGATGAGCAGTTCTTC. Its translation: CASSPGQGGDEQFF.

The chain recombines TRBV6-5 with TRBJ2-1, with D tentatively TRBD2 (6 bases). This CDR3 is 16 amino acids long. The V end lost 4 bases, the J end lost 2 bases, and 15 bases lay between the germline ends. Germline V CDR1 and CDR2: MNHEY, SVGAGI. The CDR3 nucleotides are TGTGCCAGCAGTTTGGGCGGGGCTAGAGCCTACAATGAGCAGTTCTTC. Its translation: CASSLGGARAYNEQFF.

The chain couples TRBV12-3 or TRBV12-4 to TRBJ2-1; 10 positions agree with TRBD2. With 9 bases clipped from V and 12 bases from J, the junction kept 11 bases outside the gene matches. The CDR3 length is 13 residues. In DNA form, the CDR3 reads TGTGCCAGTCTAGCGGGGGCTCCCGGGGCGCAGTTCTTC. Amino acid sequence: CASLAGAPGAQFF.

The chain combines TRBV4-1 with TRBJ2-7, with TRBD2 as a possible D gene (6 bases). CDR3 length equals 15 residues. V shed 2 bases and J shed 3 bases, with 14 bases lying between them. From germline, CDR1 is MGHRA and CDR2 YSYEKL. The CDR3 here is CASSQLQEGIYEQYF. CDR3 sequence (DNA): TGCGCCAGCAGCCAATTGCAGGAGGGGATCTACGAGCAGTACTTC.